The clone carrying this T cell receptor beta chain has just one count. TCRdb reprocessed the 5' RACE reads via MiXCR and lists one record per CDR3 protein. Among approximately 60,000 distinct CDR3 sequences listed, 28% were seen once. The sequence was obtained from a female donor with breast cancer. Sequences were obtained from tumor-infiltrating memory CD4+ T cells sorted from the breast tumor. Regarding subset: memory CD4+ T cells, CD4+CD45RO+CD25-.

CDR3 nucleotide sequence: TGTGCCAGCAGCGGTGTAGAGAAGGGGAAAGCTTTCTTT. Translating gives CASSGVEKGKAFF. The chain couples TRBV9 to TRBJ1-1, with D tentatively TRBD1 (5 bases). V was clipped by 3 bases and J by 9 bases, with 15 bases between them. The CDR3 sequence is 13 residues long. Germline V gene data show CDR1 as SGDLS and CDR2 as YYNGEE.